This T cell receptor (beta chain) was sequenced for a study of blood T cell repertoires in COVID-19. Original processing notes: Amplification from reference gene primers served as the basis for estimated nucleated cell counts. The table came from immunoSEQ multiplex PCR; TCRdb's copy has only in-frame clones and leaves some out. V, J and clone size reflect that table, while D and trimming were determined from the DNA. The data hold some 340,000 clones, with around 83% observed a single time. The trim removed 6 bases at V and 10 bases at J, leaving 11 bases unmatched. Germline loops: CDR1 LGHNT, CDR2 FRNRAP. The CDR3 contains 15 residues. Recovered status in Cohort 3 required two negative PCRs, clearance, or symptom resolution.

This sequence joins TRBV12-5 and TRBJ1-6; 8 nucleotides align to TRBD1. The source of this sequence is a woman in her forties or fifties who had recovered from COVID-19. The specimen was PBMCs or T cells enriched from blood (not recorded which). The CDR3 region has the DNA TGTGCTAGTGGGTCCGGACAGGGTAGCTCGTCACCCCTCCACTTT. The encoded protein is CASGSGQGSSSPLHF.